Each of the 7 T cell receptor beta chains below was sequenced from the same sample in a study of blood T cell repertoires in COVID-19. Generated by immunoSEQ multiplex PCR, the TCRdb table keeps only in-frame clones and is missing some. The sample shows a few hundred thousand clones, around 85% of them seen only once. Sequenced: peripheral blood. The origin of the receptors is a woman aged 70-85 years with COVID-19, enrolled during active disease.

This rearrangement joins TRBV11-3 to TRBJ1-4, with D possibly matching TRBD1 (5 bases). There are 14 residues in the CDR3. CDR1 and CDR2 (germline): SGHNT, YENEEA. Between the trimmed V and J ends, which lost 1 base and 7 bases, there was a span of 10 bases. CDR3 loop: CASSLVGAGEKLFF. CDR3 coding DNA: TGTGCCAGCAGCTTAGTTGGGGCCGGTGAAAAACTGTTTTTT.

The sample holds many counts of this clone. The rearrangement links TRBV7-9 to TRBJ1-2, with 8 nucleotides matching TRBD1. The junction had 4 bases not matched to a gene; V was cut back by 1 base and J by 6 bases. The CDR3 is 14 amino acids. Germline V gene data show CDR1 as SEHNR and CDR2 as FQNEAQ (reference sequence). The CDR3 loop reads CASSLDRGADGYTF. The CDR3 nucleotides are TGTGCCAGCAGCTTAGACAGGGGGGCGGATGGCTACACCTTC.

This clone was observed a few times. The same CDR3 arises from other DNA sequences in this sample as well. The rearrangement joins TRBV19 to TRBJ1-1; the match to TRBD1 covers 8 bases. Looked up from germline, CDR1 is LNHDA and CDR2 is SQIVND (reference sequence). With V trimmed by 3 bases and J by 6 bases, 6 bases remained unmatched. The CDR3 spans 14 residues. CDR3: CASSIDRGFAEAFF. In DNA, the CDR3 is TGTGCCAGTAGTATCGACAGGGGTTTTGCTGAAGCTTTCTTT.

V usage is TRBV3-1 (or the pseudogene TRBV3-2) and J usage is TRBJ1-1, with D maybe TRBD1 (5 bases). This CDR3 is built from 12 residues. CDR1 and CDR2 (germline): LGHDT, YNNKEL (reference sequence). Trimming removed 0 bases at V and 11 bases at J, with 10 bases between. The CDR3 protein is CASSQDRGRAFF. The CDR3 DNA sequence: TGTGCCAGCAGCCAAGATCGGGGGAGGGCTTTCTTT.

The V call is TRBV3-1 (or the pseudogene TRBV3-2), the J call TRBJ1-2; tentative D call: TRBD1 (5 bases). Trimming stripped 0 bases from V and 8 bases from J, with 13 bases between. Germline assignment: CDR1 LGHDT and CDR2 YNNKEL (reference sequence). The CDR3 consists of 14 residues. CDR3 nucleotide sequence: TGTGCCAGCAGCCAAGATAACGCAGGGATAGGCTACACCTTC. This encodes CASSQDNAGIGYTF.

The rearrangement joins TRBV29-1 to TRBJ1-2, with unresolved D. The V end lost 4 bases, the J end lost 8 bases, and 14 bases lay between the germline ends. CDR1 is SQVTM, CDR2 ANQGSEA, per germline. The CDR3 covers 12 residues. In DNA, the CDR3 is TGCAGCGTTGGAATCGGTGGGGAGGGCTACACCTTC. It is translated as CSVGIGGEGYTF.

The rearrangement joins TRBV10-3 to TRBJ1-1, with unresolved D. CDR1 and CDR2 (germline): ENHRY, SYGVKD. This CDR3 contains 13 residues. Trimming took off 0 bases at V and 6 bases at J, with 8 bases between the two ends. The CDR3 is CAISESEYPEAFF. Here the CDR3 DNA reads TGTGCCATCAGTGAGTCTGAGTACCCTGAAGCTTTCTTT.